The sequence of this T cell receptor (beta chain) was determined in a study of cytomegalovirus exposure and HLA in healthy donors. Study background: Earlier results showed 117 million unique TCR beta sequences derived from roughly 180 million T cells. HLA-typed donors were the source of 90 million or so unique TCRs, which an early data release held. Notes on the study in general: Most TCR beta V segments were productive about 90% or about 30% of the time in an earlier analysis. With high specificity and sensitivity, the classifier reportedly diagnosed cytomegalovirus status.

There are a few counts of this clone. What it recognizes is unknown. In the PCR, 60 Vbeta and 13 Jbeta primers were used. Produced via immunoSEQ multiplex PCR; TCRdb's table is partial and in-frame only. Seen here are some 100,000 clones, 79% observed once, and the top ten hold 4.1%. CDR1 and CDR2 from the germline V gene are SGDLS and YYNGEE. The V end lost 4 bases, the J end lost 0 bases, and 14 bases lay between the germline ends. This CDR3 region has 17 residues. This chain joins TRBV9 and TRBJ1-6; D is unresolved. The sample comprised PBMCs. The TCR sequence derives from a female donor in good health and CMV-seropositive. CDR3 residues: CASSPDILSSYNSPLHF. In DNA form, the CDR3 reads TGTGCCAGCAGCCCAGACATTCTGAGCTCCTATAATTCACCCCTCCACTTT.